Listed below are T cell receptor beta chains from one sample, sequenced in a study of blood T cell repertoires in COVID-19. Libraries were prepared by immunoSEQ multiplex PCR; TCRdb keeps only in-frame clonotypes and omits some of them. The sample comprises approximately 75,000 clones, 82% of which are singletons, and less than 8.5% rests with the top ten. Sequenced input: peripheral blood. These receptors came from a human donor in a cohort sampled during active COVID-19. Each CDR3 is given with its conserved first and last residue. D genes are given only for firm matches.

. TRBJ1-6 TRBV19 CASSQGGVSPLHF TGTGCCAGTAGTCAAGGGGGGGTGTCACCCCTCCACTTT
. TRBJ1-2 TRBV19 CASSQTNYGYTF TGTGCCAGCTCACAGACGAACTATGGCTACACCTTC
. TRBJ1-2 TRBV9 CASSGLAANYGYTF TGTGCCAGCAGTGGGCTCGCAGCTAACTATGGCTACACCTTC
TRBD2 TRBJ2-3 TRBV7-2 CASSLVLAGGGDTQYF TGTGCCAGCAGCTTAGTGCTAGCGGGGGGGGGTGATACGCAGTATTTT
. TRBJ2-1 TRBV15 CATSRDRGSKYNEQFF TGTGCCACCAGCAGAGATAGAGGGAGTAAGTACAATGAGCAGTTCTTC
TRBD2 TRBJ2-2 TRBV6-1 CASSEFTGGAGGELFF TGTGCCAGCAGTGAATTTACGGGGGGGGCCGGCGGGGAGCTGTTTTTT
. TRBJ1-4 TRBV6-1 CASSDALANEKLFF TGTGCCAGCAGTGATGCGTTGGCTAATGAAAAACTGTTTTTT
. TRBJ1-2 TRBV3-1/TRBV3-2 CASRSRFGYTF TGTGCCAGCAGGTCGAGGTTTGGCTACACCTTC
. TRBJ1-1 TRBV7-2 CASSPSGFGEAFF TGTGCCAGCAGCCCATCGGGGTTTGGTGAAGCTTTCTTT
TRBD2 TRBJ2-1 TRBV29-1 CSGTSGGGAEQFF TGCAGCGGGACTAGCGGGGGGGGCGCTGAGCAGTTCTTC
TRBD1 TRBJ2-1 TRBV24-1 CATSDSGTGYDNEQFF TGTGCCACCAGTGATTCCGGGACAGGGTATGACAATGAGCAGTTCTTC
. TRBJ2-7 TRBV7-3 CASSPNSIVREQYF TGTGCCAGCAGCCCTAACTCGATCGTGCGCGAGCAGTACTTC
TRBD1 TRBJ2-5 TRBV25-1 CASSVGQGYQETQYF TGTGCCAGCAGTGTTGGACAGGGGTACCAAGAGACCCAGTACTTC
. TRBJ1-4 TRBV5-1 CASREGRGDGKLFF TGCGCCAGCCGTGAGGGCAGGGGTGATGGAAAACTGTTTTTT
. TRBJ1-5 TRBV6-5 CASSFGGFGQPQHF TGTGCCAGCAGTTTCGGGGGTTTCGGGCAGCCCCAGCATTTT
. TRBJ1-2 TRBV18 CASSPGTLTNYGYTF TGTGCCAGCTCACCAGGGACACTGACTAACTATGGCTACACCTTC
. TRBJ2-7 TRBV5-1 CASAHDTTYEQYF TGCGCCAGCGCACACGACACGACCTACGAGCAGTACTTC
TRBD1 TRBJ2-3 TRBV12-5 CASGTGMGGTDTQYF TGTGCTAGTGGGACAGGGATGGGGGGCACAGATACGCAGTATTTT
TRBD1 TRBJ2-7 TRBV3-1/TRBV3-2 CASSQASLGTGAYEQYF TGTGCCAGCAGCCAAGCCTCTTTGGGGACAGGGGCCTACGAGCAGTACTTC
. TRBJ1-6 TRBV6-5 CASSYQVGGFNSPLHF TGTGCCAGCAGTTACCAGGTCGGAGGGTTCAATTCACCCCTCCACTTT
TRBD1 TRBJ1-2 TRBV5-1 CASSTGQSSFGYTF TGCGCCAGCAGCACGGGACAGTCCTCGTTTGGCTACACCTTC
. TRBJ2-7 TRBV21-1 CASSKEGVLRWQYF TGTGCCAGCAGCAAAGAGGGGGTACTACGATGGCAGTACTTC
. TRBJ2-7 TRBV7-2 CASSPSVYEQYF TGTGCCAGCAGCCCCAGCGTTTACGAGCAGTACTTC
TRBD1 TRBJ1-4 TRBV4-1 CASSQVGTGIEKLFF TGCGCCAGCAGCCAAGTCGGGACAGGGATTGAAAAACTGTTTTTT